Presented here are 24 T cell receptor beta chains from one specimen sequenced in a study of beta chain features in type 1 diabetes. The isolated RNA, all of it, was reverse transcribed, so expressed TCRB transcripts were what got sequenced. Data came from immunoSEQ multiplex PCR; TCRdb stores just in-frame clones and leaves some out. Among 200,000 to 250,000 clones listed, 9.6% were seen once. Sequencing was done on a sample of naive CD4+ T cells from blood. These TCRs come from a woman aged 18-30 years in good health.

The chain couples TRBV10-3 to TRBJ2-5; 16 nucleotides line up with TRBD2. V was clipped by 6 bases and J by 4 bases; unmatched bases: 11. This CDR3 contains 18 residues. Germline V gives CDR1 ENHRY, CDR2 SYGVKD. DNA for the CDR3: TGTGCCATCAGCAGGGACGCGGGACTAGCGGGAGGGGGAGAGACCCAGTACTTC. It encodes CAISRDAGLAGGGETQYF.

The chain employs TRBV7-2 and TRBJ1-5; no clear D gene. This CDR3 is built from 15 residues. Trimming pared 2 bases from V and 3 bases from J, leaving 11 bases between. From germline, CDR1 is SGHTA and CDR2 FQGNSA. This CDR3 is CASSLSSGLNQPQHF. In DNA, the CDR3 is TGTGCCAGCAGCTTAAGCTCAGGCCTCAATCAGCCCCAGCATTTT.

This clone occurred a few times. The sample carries other DNA sequences with the same CDR3. The chain is built from TRBV5-1 and TRBJ2-1; TRBD2 might be the D (5 bases). Between the trimmed V and J ends, which lost 0 bases and 3 bases, there was a span of 10 bases. From germline, CDR1 is SGHRS and CDR2 YFSETQ. This CDR3 region has 15 residues. The CDR3 spells CASSLASGSYNEQFF. The CDR3 region has the DNA TGCGCCAGCAGCTTGGCATCGGGGAGCTACAATGAGCAGTTCTTC.

This clone was seen a handful of times. V and J are TRBV5-4 and TRBJ1-4; D perhaps matches TRBD1 (5 bases). Trimming took off 0 bases at V and 8 bases at J, with 11 bases between the two ends. Germline V gene data show CDR1 as SGHNT and CDR2 as YYREEE (reference sequence). CDR3 size: 14 residues. CDR3 sequence: CASSLAGEGEKLFF. The CDR3 DNA reads TGTGCCAGCAGCTTGGCGGGGGAGGGGGAAAAACTGTTTTTT.

In this sample, this clone turned up a few times. This chain joins TRBV2 and TRBJ2-7, with D perhaps TRBD2 (6 bases). Germline V gene data show CDR1 as SNHLY and CDR2 as FYNNEI. CDR3 size: 12 residues. V dropped 5 bases and J dropped 6 bases, with 11 bases sitting between them. The CDR3 is CASSPSDGEQYF. The CDR3 DNA reads as TGTGCCAGCAGTCCTAGCGACGGCGAGCAGTACTTC.

The table lists this clone with a few counts. This chain connects TRBV29-1 to TRBJ2-1; 10 nucleotides line up with TRBD2. The CDR3 spans 16 residues. With 5 bases clipped from V and 1 base from J, the junction kept 8 bases outside the gene matches. Germline assignment: CDR1 SQVTM and CDR2 ANQGSEA. CDR3: CSVKWTSGASYNEQFF. CDR3 DNA sequence: TGCAGCGTTAAGTGGACTAGCGGAGCTTCCTACAATGAGCAGTTCTTC.

This clone has a handful of counts. CDR3 coding DNA: TGTGCTAGTGGCCCGGGACAGAGCTCCTACAATGAGCAGTTCTTC. Translated: CASGPGQSSYNEQFF. The rearrangement uses TRBV12-5 and TRBJ2-1; 7 nucleotides agree with TRBD1. CDR3 length: 15 residues. Germline CDR1 reads LGHNT; CDR2 reads FRNRAP. V lost 6 bases and J lost 0; bases outside the gene matches: 5.

This clone was observed a few times. The chain uses TRBV5-1 and TRBJ2-3; D remains ambiguous. V dropped 1 base and J dropped 5 bases, with 14 bases sitting between them. This CDR3 comprises 15 residues. The germline gives CDR1 SGHRS, CDR2 YFSETQ. The CDR3 DNA follows: TGCGCCAGCAGCTTGCGCGGTGGCGGCCTAGATACGCAGTATTTT. Protein sequence: CASSLRGGGLDTQYF.

The rearrangement links TRBV18 to TRBJ2-7, with a weak D call TRBD2 (5 bases). The V gene lost 2 bases and the J gene lost 9 bases, with 17 bases spanning the gap. CDR1 is KGHSH and CDR2 is LQKENI in the germline V gene. The CDR3 extends over 14 amino acids. The CDR3 reads CASSPDIQVAGQYF. CDR3 nucleotide sequence: TGTGCCAGCTCACCAGACATTCAGGTGGCGGGGCAGTACTTC.

This chain joins TRBV6-5 and TRBJ1-2; 10 bases are a match to TRBD1. Germline CDR1 reads MNHEY; CDR2 reads SVGAGI. This CDR3 is 15 amino acids long. With 6 bases clipped from V and 4 bases from J, the junction kept 8 bases outside the gene matches. CDR3 region: CASRQGTGAVYGYTF. The CDR3 DNA is TGTGCCAGCAGGCAAGGGACAGGGGCTGTCTATGGCTACACCTTC.

This clone was picked up a small number of times. The chain combines TRBV11-2 with TRBJ2-7, with 12 bases fitting TRBD2. J was trimmed by 4 bases and V by 0 bases; bases with no gene match: 10. CDR1 and CDR2 (germline): SGHAT, FQNNGV. The CDR3 spans 18 residues. In nucleotides, the CDR3 is TGTGCCAGCAGCTTAGACTGGGCTAGCGGGAGGGCCGGGTACGAGCAGTACTTC. Its translation: CASSLDWASGRAGYEQYF.

The table lists this clone with a few counts. The chain carries TRBV4-1 and TRBJ2-1; D is unclear. Germline V gives CDR1 MGHRA, CDR2 YSYEKL. V was cut by 4 bases and J by 7 bases, with 14 bases left in between. The length of the CDR3 is 14 residues. The CDR3 sequence is CASSPPGRPNEQFF. The CDR3 region has the DNA TGCGCCAGCAGCCCCCCCGGCAGGCCGAATGAGCAGTTCTTC.

This clone came up a few times. Sequence at one end of the junction differs from germline and may be a read error. This chain links TRBV20-1 with TRBJ2-3, with D possibly being TRBD2 (6 bases). Germline CDR1 DFQATT, CDR2 SNEGSKA (reference sequence). This CDR3 is 11 amino acids long. CDR3 in amino acids: CSALGEPGAVF. The CDR3 DNA is TGCAGTGCGCTCGGGGAGCCGGGAGCGGTATTT.

The V and J genes are TRBV5-4 and TRBJ1-2; TRBD1 matches at 11 bases. Germline lookup yields CDR1 SGHNT and CDR2 YYREEE (reference sequence). V trimming: 5 bases; J trimming: 10 bases; junction bases outside the gene matches: 4. This CDR3 contains 12 residues. This chain's CDR3 is CASSRGQGAYTF. CDR3 coding DNA: TGTGCCAGCAGTCGAGGACAGGGGGCCTACACCTTC.

This rearrangement joins TRBV5-4 to TRBJ1-2; no firm D call. The germline gives CDR1 SGHNT, CDR2 YYREEE (reference sequence). The V end was cut by 4 bases, the J end by 5 bases, with 6 bases between. This CDR3 region has 11 residues. The DNA of the CDR3 is TGTGCCAGCAGCGCGGGGTATGGCTACACCTTC. It yields the protein CASSAGYGYTF.

The genes are TRBV19 and TRBJ1-5; 8 nucleotides align to TRBD1. The ends lost 3 bases at V and 7 bases at J; junction bases unmatched: 5. The V gene's germline CDR1 is LNHDA and CDR2 SQIVND (reference sequence). There are 14 residues in the CDR3. CDR3 in amino acids: CASSMDRAGQPQHF. In DNA, the CDR3 is TGTGCCAGTAGTATGGACAGGGCCGGGCAGCCCCAGCATTTT.

This chain uses TRBV30 with TRBJ2-7; weak D call: TRBD1 (6 bases). CDR1 is GTSNPN, CDR2 SVGIG, per germline (reference sequence). This CDR3 has 16 residues. Deletions cut 1 base from V and 3 bases from J, with 19 bases between. The DNA for the CDR3 is TGTGCCTGGAGTGGGGGACACCCGAAGATTCGCTACGAGCAGTACTTC. Amino acid sequence: CAWSGGHPKIRYEQYF.

V usage is TRBV15 and J usage is TRBJ2-7; tentatively, D is TRBD2 (5 bases). Germline CDR1 is LNHNV and CDR2 is YYDKDF (reference sequence). CDR3 size: 15 residues. V was cut by 1 base and J by 7 bases, with 17 bases left in between. CDR3 bases: TGTGCCACCAGCAGAGCTCGAGCGGCCCTCGGGGAGCAGTACTTC. Translation gives CATSRARAALGEQYF.

This clone was seen only a few times. The chain carries TRBV7-3 and TRBJ2-5, with 9 bases that match TRBD1. The assigned J gene may be wrong: the sequence end matches TRBJ2-7 better. Germline-derived CDR1 and CDR2 are SGHTA and FQGTGA. CDR3 size: 15 residues. This CDR3 is CASSQDRGAYYEQYF. Written as DNA, the CDR3 is TGTGCCAGCAGCCAGGACAGGGGTGCGTACTACGAGCAGTACTTC.

This clone was seen a few times. The chain couples TRBV5-4 to TRBJ2-1; TRBD1 is a possible D gene (6 bases). Trimming left V 0 bases short and J 4 bases short, with 8 bases between. Germline V gene sequence: CDR1 SGHNT, CDR2 YYREEE (reference sequence). The CDR3 loop spans 14 amino acids. The CDR3 reads CASSLGTVYNEQFF. The CDR3 coding sequence is TGTGCCAGCAGCTTGGGGACAGTTTACAATGAGCAGTTCTTC.

V gene TRBV4-2 combines with J gene TRBJ2-1; no reliable D call. The length of the CDR3 is 16 residues. Deletions cut 3 bases from V and 0 bases from J, with 12 bases between. Germline CDR1 LGHNA, CDR2 YNFKEQ. The CDR3 bases are TGTGCCAGCAGCCATGGTGACTTGAGCTCCTACAATGAGCAGTTCTTC. Its protein is CASSHGDLSSYNEQFF.

Only a few counts were recorded for this clone. CDR3 amino acids: CAISMGGQVNSNQPQHF. CDR3 in DNA: TGTGCCATCTCCATGGGGGGACAGGTAAATAGCAATCAGCCCCAGCATTTT. The gene calls are TRBV10-3 and TRBJ1-5; TRBD1 matches at 8 bases. Germline V gene lookup returns CDR1 ENHRY and CDR2 SYGVKD. There are 17 residues in the CDR3. J gave up 0 bases and V 8 bases, and 12 bases lay outside the gene matches.

The chain combines TRBV19 with TRBJ2-4, with D hard to call. The CDR3 is 15 residues long. Germline CDR1 reads LNHDA; CDR2 reads SQIVND (reference sequence). The V gene lost 7 bases and the J gene lost 0 bases, with 13 bases spanning the gap. The CDR3 DNA sequence: TGTGCCAGTACCGAGCTCGGTCTAGCCAAAAACATTCAGTACTTC. It specifies CASTELGLAKNIQYF.

This clone has more than one count but fewer than ten. The chain is built from TRBV30 and TRBJ1-3; possible D gene TRBD1, 5 bases. The CDR3 consists of 15 residues. V lost 5 bases and J 0 bases, leaving 14 bases between the germline ends. Germline values: CDR1 GTSNPN, CDR2 SVGIG (reference sequence). In DNA, the CDR3 is TGTGCCTGGGCCCACACAGGAAACTCTGGAAACACCATATATTTT. Its translation: CAWAHTGNSGNTIYF.